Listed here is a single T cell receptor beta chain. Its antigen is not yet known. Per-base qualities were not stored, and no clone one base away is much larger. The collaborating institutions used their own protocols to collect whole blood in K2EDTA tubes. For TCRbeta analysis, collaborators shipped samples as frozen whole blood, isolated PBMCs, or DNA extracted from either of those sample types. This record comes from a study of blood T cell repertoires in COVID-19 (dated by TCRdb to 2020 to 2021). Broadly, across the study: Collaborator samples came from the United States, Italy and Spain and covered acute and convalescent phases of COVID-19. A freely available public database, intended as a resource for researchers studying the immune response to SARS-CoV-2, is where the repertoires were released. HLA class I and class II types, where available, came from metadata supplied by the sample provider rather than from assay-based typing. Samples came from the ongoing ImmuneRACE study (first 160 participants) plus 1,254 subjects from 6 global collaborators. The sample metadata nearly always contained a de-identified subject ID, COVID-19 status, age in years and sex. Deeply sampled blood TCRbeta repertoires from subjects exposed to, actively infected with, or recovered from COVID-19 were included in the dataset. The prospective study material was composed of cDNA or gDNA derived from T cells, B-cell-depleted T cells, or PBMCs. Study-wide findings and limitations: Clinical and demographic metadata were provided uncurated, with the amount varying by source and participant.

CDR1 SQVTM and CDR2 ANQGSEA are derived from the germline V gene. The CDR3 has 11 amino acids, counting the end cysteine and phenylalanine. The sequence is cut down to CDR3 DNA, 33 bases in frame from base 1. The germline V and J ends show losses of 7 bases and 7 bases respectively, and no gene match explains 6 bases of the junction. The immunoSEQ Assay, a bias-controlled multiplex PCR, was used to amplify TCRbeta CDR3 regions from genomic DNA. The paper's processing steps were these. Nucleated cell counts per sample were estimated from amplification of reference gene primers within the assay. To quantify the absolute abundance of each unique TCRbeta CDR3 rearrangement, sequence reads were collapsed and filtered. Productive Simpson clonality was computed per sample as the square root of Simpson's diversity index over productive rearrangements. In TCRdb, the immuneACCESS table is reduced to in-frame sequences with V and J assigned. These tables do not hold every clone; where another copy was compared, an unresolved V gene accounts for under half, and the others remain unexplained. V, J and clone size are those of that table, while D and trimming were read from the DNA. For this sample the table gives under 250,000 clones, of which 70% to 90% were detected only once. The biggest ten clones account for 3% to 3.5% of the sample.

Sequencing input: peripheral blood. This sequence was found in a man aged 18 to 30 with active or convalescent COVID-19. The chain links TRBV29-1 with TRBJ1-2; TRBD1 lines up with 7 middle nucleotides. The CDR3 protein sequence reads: CSDDREAGYTF. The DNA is TGCAGCGACGACAGGGAGGCTGGCTACACCTTC.